This T cell receptor beta chain was captured in a study of Ad26.COV2.S vaccination and SARS-CoV-2 variants. Study information: A participant enrolled in the COV1001 Ad26.COV2.S trial arm provided the sample.

Profiled with immunoSEQ multiplex PCR; TCRdb holds only in-frame clones, not every one. This sample has about 400,000 clones, with over 80% found just once. V lost 6 bases, J lost 2 bases, and 7 bases stayed unmatched. The length of the CDR3 is 16 residues. Germline V gene sequence: CDR1 LNHDA, CDR2 SQIVND (reference sequence). Treatment denoted: roughly 18 received Ad26.COV2.S at low or high dose, single or two shots; about 5 received placebo; per-sample allocation not given. Collection of the samples took place on day 63 after the first injection of vaccine or placebo. In its sample, this clone was seen a few times.

The origin of this receptor is a person aged 18-60 years who received the Ad26.COV2.S COVID-19 vaccine or a placebo. The chain carries TRBV19 and TRBJ2-2, with 9 bases fitting TRBD1. Here the sequenced sample was peripheral blood, taken in a trial of Ad26.COV2.S vaccine versus placebo. CDR3 residues: CASRGQGEVNTGELFF. In DNA, the CDR3 is TGTGCCAGTAGGGGACAGGGTGAGGTTAACACCGGGGAGCTGTTTTTT.